The clone carrying this TCR beta chain was seen more than once but under ten times. These data originate in a study of blood T cell repertoires in COVID-19. As for the study in general: There were acute and convalescent COVID-19 samples, and they came from the United States, Italy and Spain. PBMCs, B-cell-depleted T cells, or T cells provided the cDNA or gDNA that made up the material.

V lost 4 bases to trimming and J lost 0 bases, with 14 bases between them. This CDR3 comprises 15 residues. CDR1 is SGHNT and CDR2 is YYREEE in the germline V gene (reference sequence). Under the authors' procedure: Reference gene primer amplification gave estimated nucleated cell counts. Clones were sequenced by immunoSEQ multiplex PCR, and TCRdb holds only the in-frame ones, with some missing. The V and J calls and clone size come from that table; D and trimming were worked out from the DNA. The sample comprises roughly 140,000 clones, about nine tenths of which are singletons, and approximately 10% rests with the top ten.

This sequence joins TRBV5-4 and TRBJ2-7; D may be TRBD2 (5 bases). The sample comprised peripheral blood. The TCR was taken from a man between 45 and 60 years old with active or convalescent COVID-19. The CDR3 region has the DNA TGTGCCAGCAGCCTGGTGGGCGGGCACTCCTACGAGCAGTACTTC. This sequence encodes CASSLVGGHSYEQYF.